The 15 T cell receptor beta chains below come from one sample, sequenced in a study of response to subunit inactivated influenza vaccine (dated by TCRdb to about 2018). Libraries were prepared through RT-PCR. The instrument given in TCRdb is Illumina HiSeq 2500. Clones were called with MiXCR by TCRdb after fastp trimmed the public reads at Q25, and only in-frame beta chains were retained. Under each unique CDR3 protein, matching rows form one entry showing the most common genes and DNA. The sample includes more than 200,000 distinct CDR3 sequences, with approximately 12% observed a single time. The ten largest clones add up to approximately 8.4% of the sample. The starting material was non-naive T cells sorted from PBMCs, obtained less than 15 days before vaccination. This specimen's cell subset or site label, interpreted: memory T cell fraction. These receptors came from a man aged 50 to 59 who received an inactivated influenza vaccine. Donor details come from another sample of the same person, matched by shared clones.

This clonotype came up a few times. This rearrangement joins TRBV3-1 to TRBJ1-3; TRBD1 aligns across 7 bases. Germline CDR1 LGHDT, CDR2 YNNKEL (reference sequence). Trimming removed 6 bases from V and 0 bases from J; junction bases left unmatched: 2. The CDR3 is made up of 14 amino acids. The CDR3 is CASRGQFSGNTIYF. For the CDR3, the DNA is TGTGCCAGCAGGGGACAGTTCTCTGGAAACACCATATATTTT.

There are a few counts of this clonotype. This rearrangement joins TRBV11-2 to TRBJ1-6; no definite D call. Trimming stripped 6 bases from V and 9 bases from J, with 15 bases between. Germline CDR1 and CDR2: SGHAT and FQNNGV. This CDR3 is 14 amino acids long. The CDR3 nucleotides are TGTGCCAGCAGATCTCTGGCCAGGATTTCACCCCTCCACTTT. This gives the protein CASRSLARISPLHF.

V gene TRBV11-2 combines with J gene TRBJ1-1; TRBD1 matches at 7 bases. Unmatched junction bases numbered 5, after V lost 0 bases and J lost 4 bases. The CDR3 is 15 amino acids. The germline V gene has CDR1 SGHAT and CDR2 FQNNGV. The CDR3 protein is CASSLDHKGATEAFF. The DNA of the CDR3 is TGTGCCAGCAGCTTAGATCATAAGGGGGCCACTGAAGCTTTCTTT.

This clonotype was seen repeatedly, ten times or more. The chain recombines TRBV5-1 with TRBJ2-3, with TRBD2 matching over 8 bases. The CDR3 extends over 15 amino acids. Germline-derived CDR1 and CDR2 are SGHRS and YFSETQ. V shed 7 bases and J 0 bases; nucleotides not matched to a gene: 7. The DNA for the CDR3 is TGCGCCAGCTGGACTTCTAGCGGGAGCACAGATACGCAGTATTTT. Its protein product is CASWTSSGSTDTQYF.

In this sample, this clonotype turned up many times. CDR3 nucleotides: TGTGCCAGCAGCTTAAAAGAGACCCAGTACTTC. Its protein product is CASSLKETQYF. This sequence joins TRBV11-2 and TRBJ2-5; D gene unclear. The CDR3 covers 11 residues. Germline lookup yields CDR1 SGHAT and CDR2 FQNNGV. V was clipped by 2 bases and J by 3 bases, with 1 base between them.

This clonotype has more than one count but fewer than ten. The chain employs TRBV28 and TRBJ2-7; 7 bases map to TRBD1. V dropped 7 bases and J dropped 0; count of bases not matched to a gene: 12. CDR1 MDHEN and CDR2 SYDVKM come from the germline V gene. The CDR3 spans 16 residues. The CDR3 nucleotides read TGTGCCAGCAACCCCGGGACAGTCGCCAGCTCCTACGAGCAGTACTTC. Protein: CASNPGTVASSYEQYF.

This clonotype turned up a few times. The chain joins TRBV29-1 to TRBJ1-2; D is possibly TRBD1 (5 bases). Trimming stripped 3 bases from V and 2 bases from J, with 10 bases between. The CDR3 covers 13 residues. Per germline, CDR1 SQVTM and CDR2 ANQGSEA. CDR3: CSVDLQGNYGYTF. The CDR3 nucleotides read TGCAGCGTTGACTTGCAGGGAAACTATGGCTACACCTTC.

This clonotype was observed many times. This chain uses TRBV2 with TRBJ2-5; TRBD2 agrees at 7 bases. Trimming cost V 3 bases and J 2 bases; bases outside gene matches: 3. This CDR3 is 14 amino acids long. Germline CDR1 reads SNHLY; CDR2 reads FYNNEI. Here the CDR3 DNA reads TGTGCCAGCAGTGATAGGGGACTACAAGAGACCCAGTACTTC. It encodes CASSDRGLQETQYF.

This chain joins TRBV3-1 and TRBJ2-2; 10 bases agree with TRBD1. In germline, CDR1 is LGHDT, CDR2 YNNKEL (reference sequence). The CDR3 spans 16 residues. Unmatched junction bases numbered 3, after V lost 2 bases and J lost 3 bases. The CDR3 DNA follows: TGTGCCAGCAGCCAACATGGGACAGGGGACACCGGGGAGCTGTTTTTT. Protein sequence: CASSQHGTGDTGELFF.

The V gene is TRBV18, the J gene TRBJ1-5; D gene unclear. Trimming cost V 7 bases and J 1 base, with 8 bases left between them. The CDR3 consists of 13 residues. From germline, CDR1 is KGHSH and CDR2 LQKENI. CDR3 coding DNA: TGTGCCAGCTTTCGAGAGAGCAATCAGCCCCAGCATTTT. It encodes CASFRESNQPQHF.

As to this clonotype: Sequence at one end of the junction differs from germline and may be a read error. This chain links TRBV7-2 with TRBJ2-1; D not resolved. CDR1 and CDR2 (germline): SGHTA, FQGNSA. The CDR3 has 15 residues. The CDR3 loop reads CASSFTSTPEGEQLF. Written as DNA, the CDR3 is TGTGCCAGCAGCTTCACGTCGACGCCCGAAGGTGAGCAGTTATTC. Complete variable domain (other parts from reference TRBV7-2 and TRBJ2-1): GAGVSQSPSNKVTEKGKDVELRCDPISGHTALYWYRQSLGQGLEFLIYFQGNSAPDKSGLPSDRFSAERTGGSVSTLTIQRTQQEDSAVYLCASSFTSTPEGEQLFGPGTRLTVL.

This clonotype has just a few counts. The V and J genes are TRBV27 and TRBJ2-7; weak D call: TRBD2 (6 bases). Germline V gene data show CDR1 as MNHEY and CDR2 as SMNVEV (reference sequence). This CDR3 has 16 amino acids. Trimming took off 2 bases at V and 6 bases at J, with 20 bases between the two ends. The CDR3 DNA follows: TGTGCCAGCAGTTTAAGGAGGTACGGGGACTCCAGCGAGCAGTACTTC. Translated: CASSLRRYGDSSEQYF.

The chain uses TRBV7-2 and TRBJ2-5; D not resolved. The germline gives CDR1 SGHTA, CDR2 FQGNSA. The CDR3 is 14 amino acids. V was clipped by 4 bases and J by 8 bases, with 17 bases between them. CDR3 coding DNA: TGTGCCAGCAGCTCCCAAGGGTCCTCCGGAACCCAGTACTTC. This translates into CASSSQGSSGTQYF.

In its sample, this clonotype was seen a few times. The chain employs TRBV6-6 and TRBJ2-7, with 8 bases fitting TRBD1. Germline CDR1 reads MNHNY; CDR2 reads SVGAGI (reference sequence). The CDR3 sequence is 12 residues long. V shed 6 bases, J shed 6 bases, and the junction held 4 bases outside the gene matches. The CDR3 reads CASRRDRGEQYF. In DNA form, the CDR3 reads TGTGCCAGCAGACGCGACAGGGGCGAGCAGTACTTC.

This clonotype was seen repeatedly, ten times or more. This chain uses TRBV28 with TRBJ2-1; 7 bases align to TRBD2. Germline V gene lookup returns CDR1 MDHEN and CDR2 SYDVKM. CDR3 length: 14 amino acids. V dropped 2 bases and J dropped 8; count of bases not matched to a gene: 6. The DNA of the CDR3 is TGTGCCAGCAGTTTAGCGGGAGAATTAGATGAGCAGTTCTTC. It codes for CASSLAGELDEQFF.